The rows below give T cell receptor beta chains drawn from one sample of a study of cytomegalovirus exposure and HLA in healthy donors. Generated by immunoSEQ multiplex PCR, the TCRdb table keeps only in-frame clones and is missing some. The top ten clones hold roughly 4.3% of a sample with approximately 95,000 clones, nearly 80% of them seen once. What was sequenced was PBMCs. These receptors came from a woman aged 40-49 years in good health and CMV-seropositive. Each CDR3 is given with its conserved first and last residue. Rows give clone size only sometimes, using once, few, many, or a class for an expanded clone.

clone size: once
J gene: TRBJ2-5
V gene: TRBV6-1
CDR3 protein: CASNLAGGRETQYF

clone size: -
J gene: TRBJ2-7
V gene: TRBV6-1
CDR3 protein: CASSDRSPPVPYEQYF

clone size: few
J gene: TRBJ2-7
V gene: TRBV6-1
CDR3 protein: CASSESEGSSYEQYF

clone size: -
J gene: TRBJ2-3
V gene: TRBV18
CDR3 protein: CASSPPGQGGDTQYF

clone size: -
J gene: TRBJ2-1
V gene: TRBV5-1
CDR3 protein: CASRGTSGSDEQFF

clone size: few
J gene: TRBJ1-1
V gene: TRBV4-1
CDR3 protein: CASSRNRVNTEAFF

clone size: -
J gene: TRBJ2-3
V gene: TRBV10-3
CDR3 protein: CAISDGGQGRIDTQYF

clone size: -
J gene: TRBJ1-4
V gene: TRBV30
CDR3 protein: CAWGKTNEKLFF

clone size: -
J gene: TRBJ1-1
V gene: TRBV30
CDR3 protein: CAWSSGYTEAFF

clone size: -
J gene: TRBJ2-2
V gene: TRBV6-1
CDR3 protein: CASRNGQATGELFF

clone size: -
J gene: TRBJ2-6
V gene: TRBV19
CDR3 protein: CASSIVNSGANVLTF

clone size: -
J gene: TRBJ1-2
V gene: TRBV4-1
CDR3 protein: CASSQGEGVYGYTF

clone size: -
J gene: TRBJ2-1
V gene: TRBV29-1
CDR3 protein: CSARQGPTEQFF

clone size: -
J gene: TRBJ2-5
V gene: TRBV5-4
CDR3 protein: CASSLGSFETQYF

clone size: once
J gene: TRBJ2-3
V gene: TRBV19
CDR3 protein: CASSIIQGVADTQYF

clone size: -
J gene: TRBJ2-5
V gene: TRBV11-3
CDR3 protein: CASSLDPPAGGEETQYF

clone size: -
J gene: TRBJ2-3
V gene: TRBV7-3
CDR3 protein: CASSLRAQGPRDTQYF

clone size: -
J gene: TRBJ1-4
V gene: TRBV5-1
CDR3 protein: CASSLEGSGREKLFF

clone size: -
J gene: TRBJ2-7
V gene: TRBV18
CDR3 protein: CASSPTSGKGQYF

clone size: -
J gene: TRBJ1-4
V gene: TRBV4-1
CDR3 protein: CASSQTAAGAQEKLFF

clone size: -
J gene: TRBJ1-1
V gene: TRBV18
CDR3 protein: CASSPTSEMNTEAFF

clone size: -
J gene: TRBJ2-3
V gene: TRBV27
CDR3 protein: CASRTADTDTQYF

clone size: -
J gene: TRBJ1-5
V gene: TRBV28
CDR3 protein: CASSLHLQGGNQPQHF

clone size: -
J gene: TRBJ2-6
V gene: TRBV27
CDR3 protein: CASSPEQGRSGANVLTF

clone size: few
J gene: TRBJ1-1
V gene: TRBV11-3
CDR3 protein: CASSLGGGARTEAFF

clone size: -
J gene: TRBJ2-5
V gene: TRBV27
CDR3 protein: CASSPLRTGVTETQYF

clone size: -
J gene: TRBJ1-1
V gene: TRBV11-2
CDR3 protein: CASRPPDRGPQTEAFF

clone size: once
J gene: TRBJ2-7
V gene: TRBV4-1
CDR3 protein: CASSSGTGGLYEQYF

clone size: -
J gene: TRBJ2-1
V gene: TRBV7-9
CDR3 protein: CASSSRDHEQFF

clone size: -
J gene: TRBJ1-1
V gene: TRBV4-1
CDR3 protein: CASSQDLGQGNTEAFF

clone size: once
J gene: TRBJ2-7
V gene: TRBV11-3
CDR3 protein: CASSSGTGGFYEQYF

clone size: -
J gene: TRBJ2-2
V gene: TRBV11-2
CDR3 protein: CASASEGVGTGELFF

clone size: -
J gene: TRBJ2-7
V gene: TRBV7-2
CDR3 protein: CASSQARISYEQYF

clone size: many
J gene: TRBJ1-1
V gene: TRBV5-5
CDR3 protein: CASSWIPGENTEAFF

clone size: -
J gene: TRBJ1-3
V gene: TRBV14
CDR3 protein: CASSQAGSGNTIYF

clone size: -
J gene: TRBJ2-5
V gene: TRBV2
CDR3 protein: CASRRTGVGQETQYF

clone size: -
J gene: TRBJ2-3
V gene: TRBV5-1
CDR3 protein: CASSLGQGPDTQYF

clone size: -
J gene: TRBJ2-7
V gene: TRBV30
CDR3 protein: CAWGQAPYEQYF

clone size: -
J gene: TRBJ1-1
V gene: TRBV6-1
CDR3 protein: CASSAQGATEAFF

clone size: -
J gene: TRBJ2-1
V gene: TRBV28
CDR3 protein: CASAQGGRSNEQFF

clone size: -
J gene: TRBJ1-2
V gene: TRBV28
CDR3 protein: CASSRTGEHYGYTF

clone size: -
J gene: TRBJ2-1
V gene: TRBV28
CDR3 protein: CASSSPGLAGYEQFF

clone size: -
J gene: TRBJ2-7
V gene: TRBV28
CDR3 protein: CASSSDLIPSGSYEQYF

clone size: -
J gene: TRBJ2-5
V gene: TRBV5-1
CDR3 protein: CASSLAGGTQETQYF

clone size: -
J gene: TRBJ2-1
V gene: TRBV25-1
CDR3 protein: CASTRGDRENEQFF

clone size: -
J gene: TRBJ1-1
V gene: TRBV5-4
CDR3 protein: CASSFETANTEAFF

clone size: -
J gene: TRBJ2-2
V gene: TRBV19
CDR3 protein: CASIPGHANTGELFF